Included here is one T cell receptor (beta chain) sequence, with context. The read terminates 3 residues before the CDR3 end, so the remaining end is supplied by the germline J gene. Data came from immunoSEQ multiplex PCR; TCRdb stores just in-frame clones and leaves some out. Its table lists approximately 31,000 clones. The CDR3 consists of 17 residues. Germline assignment: CDR1 MRHNA and CDR2 SNTAGT. J lost 5 bases, V lost 2 bases, and 8 bases had no gene match. These data originate in a study of T cells in women clearing cervical HPV infection. This clonotype originated in a woman aged 18 to 69 with a cervical HPV16 infection that either progressed to CIN3+ or cleared (not recorded which). Specimen: blood buffy coat. V is TRBV6-4 and J is TRBJ2-1; 11 bases agree with TRBD2. The CDR3 loop is CASSDPPVSGRDNEQFF. The covered CDR3 bases are TGTGCCAGCAGTGACCCCCCGGTTAGCGGGAGGGACAATGAG.